This T cell receptor beta chain was found in a study of shared T cell receptors in the human thymus. TCRdb's table, derived via immunoSEQ multiplex PCR, lists solely in-frame clones and lacks some. This sample has hundreds of thousands of clones, with around 89% found just once. This CDR3 contains 17 residues. The junction had 7 bases not matched to a gene; V was cut back by 1 base and J by 0 bases. CDR1 and CDR2 (germline): SGHNT, YYREEE (reference sequence). The sample was also linked to a second study, of human thymus T cells.

The specimen sequenced was thymocytes. V and J are TRBV5-4 and TRBJ2-7; 10 positions match TRBD2. The TCR originated in a boy less than two years old with a congenital heart defect. CDR3 sequence (DNA): TGTGCCAGCAGCTTGCCGCCTAGCGGGGGACTCTCCTACGAGCAGTACTTC. This translates into CASSLPPSGGLSYEQYF.